The present entry profiles one T cell receptor beta chain with its context. The target antigen is unknown. These data belong to a study of T cells after yellow fever vaccination. Points from the study as a whole: The study re-detected most primary-vaccination clones after the booster (about 96% CD4, almost 90% CD8).

This CDR3 spans 13 amino acids. With V trimmed by 8 bases and J by 7 bases, 6 bases remained unmatched. Germline loops: CDR1 MNHEY, CDR2 SVGEGT. TCRdb passed the 5' RACE reads through MiXCR, listing each CDR3 protein once. The sample holds a few hundred thousand distinct CDR3 sequences, more than 5.5% seen once. V gene TRBV6-2 or TRBV6-3 combines with J gene TRBJ2-1; the match to TRBD1 covers 9 bases. The sequencing used PBMCs, collected 5 days after the yellow fever booster vaccination. This TCR was recovered from a man aged 25-40 years who received the YFV17D yellow fever vaccine. The CDR3 region is CASGQGNGNEQFF. The CDR3 nucleotides read TGTGCCAGCGGACAGGGGAACGGGAATGAGCAGTTCTTC.